The next 25 T cell receptor beta chains were all read from a single sample in a study of T cells in narcolepsy. TCRdb keeps only in-frame clones here, not all; method: immunoSEQ multiplex PCR. The data show tens of thousands of clones, about 86% seen once. Sequenced sample: CD45RA- memory CD4+ T cells from PBMCs. The receptor set was obtained from a human donor with narcolepsy.

The chain recombines TRBV29-1 with TRBJ2-1, with TRBD1 matching over 9 bases. The CDR3 runs to 15 residues. V trimming: 7 bases; J trimming: 5 bases; junction bases outside the gene matches: 12. From germline, CDR1 is SQVTM and CDR2 ANQGSEA. The CDR3 region has the DNA TGCAGCGCGGACAGGGGAAGAAGGAAGGACAATGAGCAGTTCTTC. Protein: CSADRGRRKDNEQFF.

The count of this clone is one. The chain is built from TRBV6-5 and TRBJ2-7; D is possibly TRBD2 (5 bases). CDR1 is MNHEY, CDR2 SVGAGI, per germline. V dropped 5 bases and J dropped 6 bases, with 17 bases sitting between them. The CDR3 is made up of 14 amino acids. CDR3 residues: CASSRPTGMGEQYF. CDR3 DNA sequence: TGTGCCAGCAGTCGCCCGACCGGGATGGGCGAGCAGTACTTC.

The chain has TRBV28 and TRBJ1-4; D is ambiguous. This CDR3 contains 15 residues. Trimming took off 4 bases at V and 7 bases at J, with 16 bases between the two ends. Germline V gene data show CDR1 as MDHEN and CDR2 as SYDVKM. The CDR3 nucleotides are TGTGCCAGCAGTTCCTCCTTGTTTGGAACTGAAAAACTGTTTTTT. This gives the protein CASSSSLFGTEKLFF.

V usage is TRBV5-4 and J usage is TRBJ2-5; D remains unclear. CDR3 size: 13 residues. Deletions cut 3 bases from V and 0 bases from J, with 6 bases between. Germline V gene sequence: CDR1 SGHNT, CDR2 YYREEE (reference sequence). The CDR3 DNA reads as TGTGCCAGCAGCTCCCGGGACCAAGAGACCCAGTACTTC. Translated: CASSSRDQETQYF.

The chain links TRBV14 to TRBJ2-1, with 8 nucleotides matching TRBD1. Germline CDR1 is SGHDN and CDR2 is FVKESK. The junction had 4 bases not matched to a gene; V was cut back by 4 bases and J by 8 bases. The CDR3 is 13 amino acids. The CDR3: CASSPDRVYEQFF. The CDR3 region has the DNA TGTGCCAGCAGCCCGGACAGGGTGTATGAGCAGTTCTTC.

V gene TRBV27 combines with J gene TRBJ1-3, with D possibly being TRBD1 (6 bases). Trimming took off 5 bases at V and 0 bases at J, with 17 bases between the two ends. CDR1 is MNHEY and CDR2 is SMNVEV in the germline V gene (reference sequence). CDR3 length equals 17 residues. The CDR3 coding sequence is TGTGCCAGCAGTAGATATCGGGACATCAGCTCTGGAAACACCATATATTTT. Protein: CASSRYRDISSGNTIYF.

The V and J genes are TRBV5-5 and TRBJ1-5; 9 bases line up with TRBD1. Germline V gene lookup returns CDR1 SGHKS and CDR2 YYEKEE (reference sequence). V was pared by 1 base and J by 0 bases, with 2 bases of the junction left unmatched. This CDR3 has 16 amino acids. In DNA form, the CDR3 reads TGTGCCAGCAGCTTGACAGGGGGCGATAGCAATCAGCCCCAGCATTTT. Translated: CASSLTGGDSNQPQHF.

The V gene is TRBV28, the J gene TRBJ2-1, with D possibly being TRBD2 (6 bases). Trimming took 7 bases from V and 0 from J, leaving 19 bases between them. CDR1 MDHEN and CDR2 SYDVKM come from the germline V gene. This CDR3 comprises 17 residues. CDR3: CASTSAGLPSSYNEQFF. The CDR3 bases are TGTGCCAGCACCTCCGCGGGGCTTCCGAGCTCCTACAATGAGCAGTTCTTC.

CDR3 region: CASSYGRPNTEAFF. In nucleotides, the CDR3 is TGTGCCAGCAGTTACGGGCGGCCGAACACTGAAGCTTTCTTT. The chain uses TRBV6-5 and TRBJ1-1; no clear D gene. This CDR3 is built from 14 residues. Germline-derived CDR1 and CDR2 are MNHEY and SVGAGI. Trimming left V 2 bases short and J 1 base short, with 8 bases between.

The gene calls are TRBV7-2 and TRBJ1-4; TRBD1 aligns across 9 bases. The CDR3 runs 18 residues. Germline CDR1 is SGHTA and CDR2 is FQGNSA. V dropped 5 bases and J dropped 7; count of bases not matched to a gene: 17. The CDR3 coding sequence is TGTGCCAGCAGCCAAAGGGGTGGATTAGGGACAGGGAGTGAAAAACTGTTTTTT. This sequence encodes CASSQRGGLGTGSEKLFF.

The chain combines TRBV7-9 with TRBJ1-2; the match to TRBD1 covers 7 bases. With V trimmed by 7 bases and J by 3 bases, 8 bases remained unmatched. The CDR3 sequence is 14 residues long. Germline V gene data show CDR1 as SEHNR and CDR2 as FQNEAQ (reference sequence). Here the CDR3 reads CASNRQGGDYGYTF. The CDR3 DNA sequence: TGTGCCAGCAACAGACAGGGTGGGGACTATGGCTACACCTTC.

This chain links TRBV30 with TRBJ2-7, with D unresolved. Trimming cost V 0 bases and J 0 bases, with 12 bases left between them. The length of the CDR3 is 15 residues. CDR1 is GTSNPN and CDR2 is SVGIG in the germline V gene (reference sequence). The CDR3 DNA sequence: TGTGCCTGGAGTGTGGGCAGGACCATCTCCTACGAGCAGTACTTC. It is translated as CAWSVGRTISYEQYF. Full variable domain (outside the CDR3, taken from reference TRBV30 and TRBJ2-7): SQTIHQWPATLVQPVGSPLSLECTVEGTSNPNLYWYRQAAGRGLQLLFYSVGIGQISSEVPQNLSASRPQDRQFILSSKKLLLSDSGFYLCAWSVGRTISYEQYFGPGTRLTVT.

The V call is TRBV6-1, the J call TRBJ2-7; TRBD1 aligns across 10 bases. The V segment lost 6 bases and the J segment 3 bases; nucleotides outside the gene matches: 5. This CDR3 has 14 amino acids. Germline V gene sequence: CDR1 MNHNS, CDR2 SASEGT. The CDR3 is CASRAGTGVYEQYF. The CDR3 DNA reads as TGTGCCAGCAGGGCCGGGACAGGGGTCTACGAGCAGTACTTC.

This clone was counted a single time. The chain is built from TRBV20-1 and TRBJ2-7; D is undetermined. V lost 6 bases and J lost 7, with 13 bases in between. The CDR3 sequence is 11 residues long. Germline CDR1 reads DFQATT; CDR2 reads SNEGSKA (reference sequence). In DNA form, the CDR3 reads TGCAGTGCCCGTAGATCGGTGGAGCAGTACTTC. It yields the protein CSARRSVEQYF.

There are a few counts of this clone. The chain combines TRBV29-1 with TRBJ1-1; no clear D. From germline, CDR1 is SQVTM and CDR2 ANQGSEA. The CDR3 totals 12 residues. Trimming cost V 0 bases and J 11 bases, with 13 bases left between them. The CDR3 DNA follows: TGCAGCGTTGAAGATGTCGGGAGAGGGGCTTTCTTT. Translating gives CSVEDVGRGAFF. The variable domain in full, with the rest retrieved from reference TRBV29-1 and TRBJ1-1, is SAVISQKPSRDICQRGTSLTIQCQVDSQVTMMFWYRQQPGQSLTLIATANQGSEATYESGFVIDKFPISRPNLTFSTLTVSNMSPEDSSIYLCSVEDVGRGAFFGQGTRLTVV.

The chain links TRBV2 to TRBJ2-2, with D hard to call. Per the germline V gene, CDR1 is SNHLY and CDR2 is FYNNEI. V was trimmed by 1 base and J by 6 bases, leaving 15 bases between them. CDR3 length equals 16 residues. CDR3 nucleotides: TGTGCCAGCAGTGAAGTGGCAGATGGTCCTCCCGGGGAGCTGTTTTTT. Encoded protein: CASSEVADGPPGELFF. Filled out from reference TRBV2 and TRBJ2-2, the complete variable domain reads EPEVTQTPSHQVTQMGQEVILRCVPISNHLYFYWYRQILGQKVEFLVSFYNNEISEKSEIFDDQFSVERPDGSNFTLKIRSTKLEDSAMYFCASSEVADGPPGELFFGEGSRLTVL.

Here the CDR3 reads CASSMVVWEKLFF. The CDR3 bases are TGTGCCAGTAGTATGGTGGTTTGGGAAAAACTGTTTTTT. V and J are TRBV19 and TRBJ1-4; D unresolved. V gave up 3 bases and J gave up 8 bases, with 10 bases separating them. The germline gives CDR1 LNHDA, CDR2 SQIVND (reference sequence). This CDR3 has 13 residues.

This clone was recorded a few times. V is TRBV6-6 and J is TRBJ2-1; D unclear. The ends were cut back, 0 bases at V and 9 bases at J, with 15 bases in the middle. The germline V gene encodes CDR1 MNHNY and CDR2 SVGAGI (reference sequence). CDR3 length equals 15 residues. The CDR3 sequence is CASSYSVVRQVEQFF. Here the CDR3 DNA reads TGTGCCAGCAGTTACTCGGTTGTGAGACAAGTTGAGCAGTTCTTC.

V usage is TRBV7-9 and J usage is TRBJ1-5, with D unresolved. With 5 bases removed from V and 7 bases from J, the gap between germline ends came to 9 bases. The CDR3 is 12 amino acids. Germline V CDR1 and CDR2: SEHNR, FQNEAQ (reference sequence). The chain's CDR3 is CASSQESQPQHF. CDR3 DNA: TGTGCCAGCAGCCAAGAGAGCCAGCCCCAGCATTTT.

The V and J genes are TRBV6-5 and TRBJ2-3, with unresolved D. Trimming stripped 5 bases from V and 4 bases from J, with 16 bases between. There are 15 residues in the CDR3. Germline V gene lookup returns CDR1 MNHEY and CDR2 SVGAGI. CDR3 sequence: CASSIRAVVADTQYF. The CDR3 DNA follows: TGTGCCAGCAGTATAAGGGCCGTCGTGGCAGATACGCAGTATTTT.

The rearrangement joins TRBV2 to TRBJ2-2, with 8 bases lining up with TRBD2. The CDR3 runs 15 residues. The V gene's germline CDR1 is SNHLY and CDR2 FYNNEI. Trimming cost V 7 bases and J 4 bases; bases outside gene matches: 8. The CDR3 sequence: CASINGRDGTGELFF. The CDR3, as DNA: TGTGCCAGCATTAACGGGAGGGATGGCACCGGGGAGCTGTTTTTT.

V gene TRBV5-6 combines with J gene TRBJ2-3; the D is unclear. V lost 4 bases to trimming and J lost 1 base, with 16 bases between them. From germline, CDR1 is SGHDT and CDR2 YYEEEE. The CDR3 loop spans 16 amino acids. This CDR3 reads CASSRSMASGTDTQYF. The CDR3 nucleotides are TGTGCCAGCAGCCGGAGCATGGCTTCCGGCACAGATACGCAGTATTTT.

The chain has TRBV30 and TRBJ1-2, with D unclear. The V and J ends lost 1 base and 2 bases respectively, with 8 bases between them. This CDR3 is built from 13 residues. From germline, CDR1 is GTSNPN and CDR2 SVGIG (reference sequence). CDR3 DNA: TGTGCCTGGAGTGACGGAATAAACTATGGCTACACCTTC. This sequence encodes CAWSDGINYGYTF.

The chain carries TRBV7-2 and TRBJ2-3; 11 bases are a match to TRBD2. Germline assignment: CDR1 SGHTA and CDR2 FQGNSA. After removal of 5 bases from V and 1 base from J, the junction contained 5 bases not matched to a gene. The CDR3 covers 16 residues. The CDR3 here is CASSTLAGGGTDTQYF. CDR3 DNA: TGTGCCAGCAGCACCCTAGCGGGGGGTGGCACAGATACGCAGTATTTT.

Regarding this clone: An end of the junction differs from the germline gene, which may be a read error. This rearrangement joins TRBV7-7 to TRBJ1-5; 8 bases agree with TRBD1. The CDR3 contains 17 residues. Germline V gene sequence: CDR1 SSHAT, CDR2 FNYEAQ (reference sequence). CDR3 protein: CASSPDGHRGMGQPQHF. The CDR3 nucleotides read TGTGCTAGCAGCCCCGACGGCCACAGGGGGATGGGGCAGCCCCAGCATTTT.